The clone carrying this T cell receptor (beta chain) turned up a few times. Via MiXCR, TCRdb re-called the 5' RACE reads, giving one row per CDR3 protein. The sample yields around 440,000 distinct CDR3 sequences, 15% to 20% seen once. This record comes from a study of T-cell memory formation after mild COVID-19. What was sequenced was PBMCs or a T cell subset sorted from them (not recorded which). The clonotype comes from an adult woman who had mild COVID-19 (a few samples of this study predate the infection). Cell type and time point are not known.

The CDR3 region has the DNA TGCGCCAGCAGCCCCTCTCTAATGGGAGAGACCCAGTACTTC. Translation gives CASSPSLMGETQYF. The chain has TRBV4-1 and TRBJ2-5; D gene uncertain. CDR1 is MGHRA and CDR2 is YSYEKL in the germline V gene. CDR3 length equals 14 residues. The V end lost 4 bases, the J end lost 4 bases, and 13 bases lay between the germline ends.